This T cell receptor (beta chain) comes out of a study of post-analysis software for immune sequencing data. Study as a whole: Relapsing-remitting, secondary progressive and progressive-relapsing multiple sclerosis were all included among the disease courses.

Unique molecular identifiers were carried by the TCR beta cDNA libraries. TCRdb itself ran the PCR reads through MiXCR, one entry per CDR3 protein. The table has 430,000 or so distinct CDR3 sequences, approximately 38% seen once; the top ten hold approximately 7.1%. In regard to this clonotype: Its specificity is unknown.

Whole-study findings and limits: Included in a set of about 5 TRBV segments more frequent in patients than controls were TRBV5-6, TRBV5-1 and TRBV20-1. F measure clustering grouped samples strongly by preparation batch.

V was pared by 5 bases and J by 4 bases, with 7 bases of the junction left unmatched. The CDR3 loop spans 15 amino acids. Germline assignment: CDR1 SGHTA and CDR2 FQGNSA. This TCR was sampled from a girl aged 2-15 years with multiple sclerosis. The sequencing input was blood. This chain joins TRBV7-2 and TRBJ2-3; 9 nucleotides agree with TRBD2. The CDR3 loop is CASSHSGSKSDTQYF. The CDR3 bases are TGTGCCAGCAGCCATAGCGGGAGTAAATCAGATACGCAGTATTTT.